These 13 T cell receptor beta chains were sequenced from one sample in a study of T-cell memory formation after mild COVID-19. TCRdb recomputed calls from the 5' RACE reads with MiXCR, one row per CDR3 protein. The sample yields some 200,000 distinct CDR3 sequences, roughly 23% seen once. Sample: PBMCs or a T cell subset sorted from them (not recorded which). The origin of the receptors is an adult woman who had mild COVID-19 (a few samples of this study predate the infection). Cell type and time point are not known.

This clonotype was seen only a few times. The V and J genes are TRBV19 and TRBJ2-1; tentative D call: TRBD2 (6 bases). From germline, CDR1 is LNHDA and CDR2 SQIVND (reference sequence). The CDR3 length is 15 residues. V was shortened by 3 bases and J by 4 bases, with 13 bases between the two germline ends. In DNA, the CDR3 is TGTGCCAGTAGTATGGTACTAGCCCCATACAATGAGCAGTTCTTC. Residues: CASSMVLAPYNEQFF.

V is TRBV6-5 and J is TRBJ1-4, with 7 bases identical to TRBD1. With 5 bases clipped from V and 7 bases from J, the junction kept 10 bases outside the gene matches. Germline assignment: CDR1 MNHEY and CDR2 SVGAGI. This CDR3 spans 15 amino acids. For the CDR3, the DNA is TGTGCCAGCAGTACCACGGGACAGTTTGGTGAAAAACTGTTTTTT. This gives the protein CASSTTGQFGEKLFF.

This clonotype has only a few counts. The chain uses TRBV12-3 or TRBV12-4 and TRBJ2-3, with D tentatively TRBD2 (5 bases). The CDR3 runs 16 residues. Trimming took off 5 bases at V and 2 bases at J, with 17 bases between the two ends. In nucleotides, the CDR3 is TGTGCCAGCAGTCGGCGAGGACTCTTAAACACAGATACGCAGTATTTT. Amino acids: CASSRRGLLNTDTQYF.

On this clonotype itself: The germline gene is not matched at one end of the junction; a read error may be the cause. The chain is built from TRBV6-5 and TRBJ2-2; TRBD2 is a possible D gene (5 bases). In germline, CDR1 is MNHEY, CDR2 SVGAGI. This CDR3 contains 15 residues. The CDR3 is CASIYSGLSVGELFF. In nucleotides, the CDR3 is TGTGCCAGCATTTACTCGGGGTTGTCAGTCGGGGAGCTGTTTTTT.

The rearrangement links TRBV6-5 to TRBJ1-1; the D gene is possibly TRBD1 (5 bases). The CDR3 extends over 14 amino acids. V lost 0 bases to trimming and J lost 3 bases, with 8 bases between them. Germline CDR1 MNHEY, CDR2 SVGAGI. Here the CDR3 reads CASSYSRRDTEAFF. The CDR3 DNA follows: TGTGCCAGCAGTTACTCGCGCAGGGACACTGAAGCTTTCTTT.

Only one count was recorded for this clonotype. The chain joins TRBV7-9 to TRBJ2-7; D might be TRBD1 or TRBD2, each matching 5 bases. The CDR3 sequence is 20 residues long. The V end lost 6 bases, the J end lost 3 bases, and 33 bases lay between the germline ends. The germline V gene has CDR1 SEHNR and CDR2 FQNEAQ (reference sequence). CDR3 in DNA: TGTGCCAGCAGTGTGGCCCTAATTCCATCGGGGCGCAATGTACTCTACGAGCAGTACTTC. This translates into CASSVALIPSGRNVLYEQYF.

This clonotype was found a few times. The chain carries TRBV7-9 and TRBJ1-1; no definite D call. The germline V and J ends were trimmed by 1 base and 7 bases, with 10 bases remaining between them. This CDR3 has 13 amino acids. In germline, CDR1 is SEHNR, CDR2 FQNEAQ (reference sequence). This chain's CDR3 is CASSLDLSDEAFF. The DNA for the CDR3 is TGTGCCAGCAGCTTAGATTTGTCAGATGAAGCTTTCTTT.

The chain is built from TRBV29-1 and TRBJ2-1; 10 nucleotides agree with TRBD2. This CDR3 region has 16 residues. With V trimmed by 1 base and J by 2 bases, 5 bases remained unmatched. Germline V lookup: CDR1 SQVTM, CDR2 ANQGSEA. In nucleotides, the CDR3 is TGCAGCGTTGAAGGCTGGACTAGCGGCCCCTACAATGAGCAGTTCTTC. This encodes CSVEGWTSGPYNEQFF.

V gene TRBV29-1 combines with J gene TRBJ2-3, with TRBD2 matching 11 bases. Per germline, CDR1 SQVTM and CDR2 ANQGSEA. The CDR3 has 15 amino acids. Trimming removed 3 bases from V and 7 bases from J; junction bases left unmatched: 9. The CDR3 nucleotides read TGCAGCGTTGATGAAGTGGGGACTAGCGGCAATACGCAGTATTTT. Protein product: CSVDEVGTSGNTQYF.

J is TRBJ1-6 and V is TRBV7-9; 8 nucleotides align to TRBD1. Trimming took 1 base from V and 9 from J; bases not matched to a gene: 5. The CDR3 loop spans 15 amino acids. Germline CDR1 and CDR2: SEHNR and FQNEAQ (reference sequence). As DNA, the CDR3 is TGTGCCAGCAGCTTAGAAGAGACAGGGGCTTCACCCCTCCACTTT. It yields the protein CASSLEETGASPLHF.

The gene calls are TRBV20-1 and TRBJ1-1; D is unresolved. V lost 5 bases and J lost 5, with 21 bases in between. The CDR3 extends over 15 amino acids. Germline V gives CDR1 DFQATT, CDR2 SNEGSKA (reference sequence). CDR3 coding DNA: TGCAGTGCTGTAACGAGGGATCGGGTCGGAACTGAAGCTTTCTTT. It encodes CSAVTRDRVGTEAFF.

The genes are TRBV19 and TRBJ2-7; D uncertain. Germline CDR1 reads LNHDA; CDR2 reads SQIVND (reference sequence). This CDR3 has 16 amino acids. Trimming stripped 3 bases from V and 1 base from J, with 16 bases between. CDR3 nucleotide sequence: TGTGCCAGTAGTATGGTCGGCAGTATTGTTTCCTACGAGCAGTACTTC. Amino acid sequence: CASSMVGSIVSYEQYF.

CDR3 coding DNA: TGTGCCAGCAGCTTTGACAGGGGAGACTACGAGCAGTACTTC. As protein: CASSFDRGDYEQYF. This sequence joins TRBV7-9 and TRBJ2-7, with 8 bases matching TRBD1. CDR3 length: 14 amino acids. Germline loops: CDR1 SEHNR, CDR2 FQNEAQ (reference sequence). J was trimmed by 3 bases and V by 3 bases; bases with no gene match: 4.